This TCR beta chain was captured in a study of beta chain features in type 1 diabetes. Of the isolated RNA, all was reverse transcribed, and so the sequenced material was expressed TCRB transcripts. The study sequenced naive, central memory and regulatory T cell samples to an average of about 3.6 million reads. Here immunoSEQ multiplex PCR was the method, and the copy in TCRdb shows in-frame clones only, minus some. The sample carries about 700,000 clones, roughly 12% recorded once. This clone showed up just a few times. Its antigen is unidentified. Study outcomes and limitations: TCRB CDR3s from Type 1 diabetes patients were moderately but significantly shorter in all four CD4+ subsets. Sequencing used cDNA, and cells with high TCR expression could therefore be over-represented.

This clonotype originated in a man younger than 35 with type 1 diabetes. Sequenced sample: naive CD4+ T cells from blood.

In DNA, the CDR3 is TGTGCCAGCAGCTTGCCCCAAGAGACCCAGTACTTC. Translation: CASSLPQETQYF. The rearrangement joins TRBV5-6 to TRBJ2-5; unclear D gene. V was trimmed by 1 base and J by 1 base, leaving 2 bases between them. Germline CDR1 is SGHDT and CDR2 is YYEEEE. The CDR3 is 12 amino acids.